These 28 T cell receptor beta chains were all obtained from the same sample, sequenced in a study of shared clonotypes between healthy human individuals (dated by TCRdb to about 2020). Library prep was done by the immunoSEQ multiplex PCR assay. Sourced from immuneACCESS, this table was stored by TCRdb with only in-frame sequences that have V and J called. A share of the clones is absent; for the studies checked, an unresolved V gene accounts for under half, and the remainder has no known explanation. The sample contains just over 2,000,000 clones, over 85% of them found a single time. The ten largest clones represent about 1.1% of the sample. CD8 naive samples consisted of CD45RO-negative cells that were positively selected for CCR7, yielding a CD45RA+CCR7+ population without TemRA cells. The sequenced sample consisted of naive CD8+ T cells sorted from blood. What this sample's cell subset or site label stands for: CD45RA+CCR7+. These receptors were taken from a man between 18 and 29 years old in good health.

This clone was picked up one time. Other DNA sequences of this sample code for an identical CDR3. The chain combines TRBV5-1 with TRBJ2-1, with D perhaps TRBD1 (6 bases). Germline V CDR1 and CDR2: SGHRS, YFSETQ. Between the trimmed V and J ends, which lost 4 bases and 4 bases, there was a span of 9 bases. The CDR3 contains 13 residues. This CDR3 is CASSQTGYNEQFF. CDR3 in DNA: TGCGCCAGCAGCCAAACAGGGTACAATGAGCAGTTCTTC.

Only one count was recorded for this clone. This chain joins TRBV6-6 and TRBJ1-1; D call uncertain. Germline-derived CDR1 and CDR2 are MNHNY and SVGAGI (reference sequence). With 7 bases removed from V and 1 base from J, the gap between germline ends came to 16 bases. This CDR3 is built from 15 residues. The CDR3 protein is CASIYEGFRNTEAFF. The CDR3, as DNA: TGTGCCAGCATCTACGAGGGTTTCAGGAACACTGAAGCTTTCTTT.

Details on this clone: The sample carries other DNA sequences with the same CDR3. The gene calls are TRBV5-1 and TRBJ1-1; 8 bases are a match to TRBD1. CDR1 is SGHRS and CDR2 is YFSETQ in the germline V gene. CDR3 length equals 13 residues. V dropped 4 bases and J dropped 4; count of bases not matched to a gene: 3. The CDR3 sequence: CASSATGGTEAFF. The CDR3 DNA follows: TGCGCCAGCAGCGCCACAGGGGGCACTGAAGCTTTCTTT.

The rearrangement links TRBV2 to TRBJ2-7, with TRBD1 identical over 7 bases. The V gene's germline CDR1 is SNHLY and CDR2 FYNNEI. The CDR3 loop spans 15 amino acids. V lost 4 bases and J lost 3; bases outside the gene matches: 9. The CDR3 here is CASSVGVGTDYEQYF. CDR3 DNA sequence: TGTGCCAGCAGTGTTGGAGTCGGGACAGACTACGAGCAGTACTTC.

Written as DNA, the CDR3 is TGCGCCAGCAGCTTCGATCCTGCCGGGGAGCTGTTTTTT. Translating it yields CASSFDPAGELFF. The chain is built from TRBV5-1 and TRBJ2-2; D is unclear. Germline loops: CDR1 SGHRS, CDR2 YFSETQ. Trimming left V 2 bases short and J 6 bases short, with 8 bases between. This CDR3 is 13 amino acids long.

This chain links TRBV13 with TRBJ2-1, with 11 bases identical to TRBD2. V trimming: 2 bases; J trimming: 7 bases; junction bases outside the gene matches: 4. The germline V gene has CDR1 PRHDT and CDR2 FYEKMQ (reference sequence). This CDR3 is 15 amino acids long. CDR3 sequence (DNA): TGTGCCAGCAGCTTATTAGCGGGAGGGGGTAATGAGCAGTTCTTC. Translating gives CASSLLAGGGNEQFF.

About this clone itself: The junction does not match germline at one end; this may be a read error. The sample carries other DNA sequences with the same CDR3. V gene TRBV27 combines with J gene TRBJ1-1, with 7 bases aligning to TRBD1. Germline V gene data show CDR1 as MNHEY and CDR2 as SMNVEV (reference sequence). There are 14 residues in the CDR3. CDR3 sequence (DNA): TGTGCCAGCAGTCTACAGGGGCTTAACACTGAAGCCTTCTTT. Amino acid sequence: CASSLQGLNTEAFF.

The rearrangement links TRBV4-3 to TRBJ2-7; 7 bases are a match to TRBD1. From germline, CDR1 is LGHNA and CDR2 YSLEER. After removal of 0 bases from V and 2 bases from J, the junction contained 4 bases not matched to a gene. The CDR3 contains 15 residues. CDR3 in amino acids: CASSQDPTGAYEQYF. The CDR3 DNA sequence: TGCGCCAGCAGCCAAGATCCAACAGGGGCCTACGAGCAGTACTTC.

The genes are TRBV19 and TRBJ2-7, with D perhaps TRBD1 (5 bases). The CDR3 covers 13 residues. Between the trimmed V and J ends, which lost 5 bases and 4 bases, there was a span of 12 bases. Germline V gene sequence: CDR1 LNHDA, CDR2 SQIVND (reference sequence). The CDR3 loop is CASSPSGFYEQYF. CDR3 coding DNA: TGTGCCAGTAGTCCATCAGGGTTTTACGAGCAGTACTTC.

This sequence joins TRBV11-3 and TRBJ2-2; D possibly corresponds to TRBD1 (7 bases). This CDR3 has 18 amino acids. The germline V gene has CDR1 SGHNT and CDR2 YENEEA. V shed 5 bases and J shed 3 bases, with 22 bases lying between them. The CDR3 DNA is TGTGCCAGCAGCCCGGACCTCCAGGGGGGAACTGACACCGGGGAGCTGTTTTTT. This translates into CASSPDLQGGTDTGELFF.

The chain has TRBV7-6 and TRBJ1-4, with D unclear. Trimming removed 1 base at V and 5 bases at J, with 14 bases between. Germline V gene lookup returns CDR1 SGHVS and CDR2 FNYEAQ. This CDR3 is built from 16 residues. The CDR3 nucleotides read TGTGCCAGCAGCTTAGTAGGCCCCCGAGCAAATGAAAAACTGTTTTTT. It is translated as CASSLVGPRANEKLFF.

The chain carries TRBV5-4 and TRBJ2-3; 8 positions match TRBD2. Germline CDR1 SGHNT, CDR2 YYREEE (reference sequence). With V trimmed by 6 bases and J by 1 base, 7 bases remained unmatched. There are 15 residues in the CDR3. The CDR3 DNA is TGTGCCAGCATGGTTTCCGGGGGGGGCACAGATACGCAGTATTTT. This translates into CASMVSGGGTDTQYF.

The chain combines TRBV27 with TRBJ1-2, with D possibly being TRBD1 (5 bases). CDR3 length equals 15 residues. The V end was cut by 1 base, the J end by 4 bases, with 13 bases between. The germline V gene has CDR1 MNHEY and CDR2 SMNVEV (reference sequence). CDR3 sequence: CASSLYQGWPYGYTF. The CDR3 bases are TGTGCCAGCAGTTTATACCAGGGCTGGCCCTATGGCTACACCTTC.

V is TRBV27 and J is TRBJ2-1, with unresolved D. CDR1 is MNHEY, CDR2 SMNVEV, per germline (reference sequence). The CDR3 is 13 amino acids. The V end lost 0 bases, the J end lost 7 bases, and 7 bases lay between the germline ends. CDR3 DNA: TGTGCCAGCAGTTTATCCAGTAGGAATGAGCAGTTCTTC. Translating gives CASSLSSRNEQFF.

As DNA, the CDR3 is TGCGCCAGCAGCAGGGTCGAGAACTACGAGCAGTACTTC. Its protein is CASSRVENYEQYF. This chain uses TRBV5-1 with TRBJ2-7; D is unclear. Germline CDR1 reads SGHRS; CDR2 reads YFSETQ. The CDR3 loop spans 13 amino acids. The V gene lost 4 bases and the J gene lost 3 bases, with 11 bases spanning the gap.

The chain recombines TRBV7-9 with TRBJ1-4; D is ambiguous. The CDR3 is 16 amino acids. Germline CDR1 reads SEHNR; CDR2 reads FQNEAQ (reference sequence). V was cut by 0 bases and J by 8 bases, with 16 bases left in between. In nucleotides, the CDR3 is TGTGCCAGCAGCTTAGCGTTATACACGTATGGGGAAAAACTGTTTTTT. Translation gives CASSLALYTYGEKLFF.

The rearrangement uses TRBV4-1 and TRBJ2-7, with D maybe TRBD1 (6 bases). Germline CDR1 MGHRA, CDR2 YSYEKL. The germline V and J ends were trimmed by 2 bases and 2 bases, with 16 bases remaining between them. The CDR3 length is 16 residues. In DNA, the CDR3 is TGCGCCAGCAGCCAACTGGGACACCCGGGAACCTACGAGCAGTACTTC. Encoded protein: CASSQLGHPGTYEQYF.

This chain joins TRBV6-5 and TRBJ2-3; 9 nucleotides agree with TRBD2. V shed 2 bases and J 0 bases; nucleotides not matched to a gene: 3. The germline gives CDR1 MNHEY, CDR2 SVGAGI. The CDR3 extends over 16 amino acids. The CDR3 sequence: CASSYAGGRSTDTQYF. DNA of the CDR3: TGTGCCAGCAGTTACGCGGGAGGGCGAAGCACAGATACGCAGTATTTT.

The chain uses TRBV6-5 and TRBJ1-5; no firm D call. This CDR3 region has 14 residues. Germline V gene sequence: CDR1 MNHEY, CDR2 SVGAGI. V dropped 2 bases and J dropped 7 bases, with 12 bases sitting between them. CDR3: CASSYDGEIQPQHF. CDR3 DNA: TGTGCCAGCAGTTACGACGGGGAAATCCAGCCCCAGCATTTT.

V gene TRBV27 combines with J gene TRBJ2-5; 11 bases fit TRBD2. Trimming removed 5 bases from V and 3 bases from J; junction bases left unmatched: 2. The CDR3 runs 14 residues. Germline lookup yields CDR1 MNHEY and CDR2 SMNVEV (reference sequence). CDR3 DNA: TGTGCCAGCAGTGTGACTAGCGGGGAAGAGACCCAGTACTTC. Its translation is CASSVTSGEETQYF.

The chain recombines TRBV19 with TRBJ2-7, with 8 bases matching TRBD1. V shed 1 base and J 7 bases; nucleotides not matched to a gene: 3. The CDR3 runs to 13 residues. From germline, CDR1 is LNHDA and CDR2 SQIVND (reference sequence). The CDR3 bases are TGTGCCAGTAGTATAGGGACAGGGCAGGAGCAGTACTTC. Its translation is CASSIGTGQEQYF.

This clone has a single count. This chain joins TRBV6-1 and TRBJ1-2; D gene uncertain. CDR3 length equals 16 residues. V was cut by 2 bases and J by 2 bases, with 15 bases left in between. Germline V gene lookup returns CDR1 MNHNS and CDR2 SASEGT. The CDR3 here is CASSEYRYVGNYGYTF. The CDR3 nucleotides read TGTGCCAGCAGTGAATACCGTTATGTCGGGAACTATGGCTACACCTTC.

Remarks on this clone: The sample holds other DNA sequences that translate to the same CDR3. The J gene is TRBJ2-3, the V gene TRBV6-5; D remains unclear. The V end lost 7 bases, the J end lost 0 bases, and 5 bases lay between the germline ends. This CDR3 is 12 amino acids long. Germline lookup yields CDR1 MNHEY and CDR2 SVGAGI. The CDR3 DNA is TGTGCCAGCACCGACAGCACAGATACGCAGTATTTT. Its translation: CASTDSTDTQYF.

The chain employs TRBV7-9 and TRBJ1-1; 8 bases line up with TRBD1. The CDR3 loop spans 14 amino acids. Germline CDR1 and CDR2: SEHNR and FQNEAQ (reference sequence). V was pared by 7 bases and J by 5 bases, with 9 bases of the junction left unmatched. The CDR3: CASTPNTGGTEAFF. The CDR3 region has the DNA TGTGCCAGCACCCCCAATACAGGGGGTACTGAAGCTTTCTTT.

The CDR3 is CSVGTGAYLGELFF. Here the CDR3 DNA reads TGCAGCGTTGGGACAGGGGCATACCTCGGGGAGCTGTTTTTT. The chain recombines TRBV29-1 with TRBJ2-2; TRBD1 agrees at 9 bases. V lost 4 bases and J lost 7; bases outside the gene matches: 7. The length of the CDR3 is 14 residues. Germline V gene data show CDR1 as SQVTM and CDR2 as ANQGSEA.

The chain recombines TRBV10-3 with TRBJ2-7; D unclear. The V end was cut by 3 bases, the J end by 2 bases, with 14 bases between. Germline values: CDR1 ENHRY, CDR2 SYGVKD. The CDR3 runs 15 residues. CDR3 nucleotide sequence: TGTGCCATCAGTGACCCCGGGTCTGGACCCTACGAGCAGTACTTC. Its protein product is CAISDPGSGPYEQYF.

The gene calls are TRBV4-1 and TRBJ2-7; no reliable D call. CDR3 length: 14 amino acids. Germline CDR1 MGHRA, CDR2 YSYEKL. Trimming took off 0 bases at V and 3 bases at J, with 9 bases between the two ends. The CDR3, as DNA: TGCGCCAGCAGCCAAGATGGTATCTTCTACGAGCAGTACTTC. This encodes CASSQDGIFYEQYF.

This chain connects TRBV7-9 to TRBJ1-1, with unresolved D. Germline CDR1 and CDR2: SEHNR and FQNEAQ (reference sequence). V dropped 3 bases and J dropped 6 bases, with 11 bases sitting between them. There are 13 residues in the CDR3. This CDR3 is CASSLTSDAEAFF. The CDR3 DNA reads TGTGCCAGCAGCTTGACTAGTGACGCTGAAGCTTTCTTT.